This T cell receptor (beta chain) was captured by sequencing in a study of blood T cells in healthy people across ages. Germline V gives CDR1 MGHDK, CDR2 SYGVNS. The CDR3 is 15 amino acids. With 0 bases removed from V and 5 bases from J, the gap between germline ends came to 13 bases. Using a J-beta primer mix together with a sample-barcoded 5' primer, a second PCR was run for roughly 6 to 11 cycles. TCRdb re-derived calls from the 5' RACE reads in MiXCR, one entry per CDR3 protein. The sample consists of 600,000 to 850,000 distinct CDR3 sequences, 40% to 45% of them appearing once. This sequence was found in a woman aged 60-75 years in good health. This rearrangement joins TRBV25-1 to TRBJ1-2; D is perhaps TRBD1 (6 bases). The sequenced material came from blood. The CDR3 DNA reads TGTGCCAGCAGTGAATATAACGACAGGATGTATGGCTACACCTTC. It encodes CASSEYNDRMYGYTF.